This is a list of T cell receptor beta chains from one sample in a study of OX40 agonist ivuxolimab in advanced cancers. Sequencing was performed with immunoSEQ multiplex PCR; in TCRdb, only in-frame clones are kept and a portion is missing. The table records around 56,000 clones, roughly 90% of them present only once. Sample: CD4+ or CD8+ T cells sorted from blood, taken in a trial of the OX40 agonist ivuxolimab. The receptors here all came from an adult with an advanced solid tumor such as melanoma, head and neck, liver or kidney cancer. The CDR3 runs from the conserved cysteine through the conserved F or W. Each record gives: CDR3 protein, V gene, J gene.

CDR3: CASSLIPGGGRRDDEQFF; V: TRBV7-9; J: TRBJ2-1
CDR3: CSVIWGASTDTQYF; V: TRBV29-1; J: TRBJ2-3
CDR3: CASSPGTSLNTEAFF; V: TRBV4-1; J: TRBJ1-1
CDR3: CASSLQGGDTNNEQFF; V: TRBV27; J: TRBJ2-1
CDR3: CASSFTAVNTEAFF; V: TRBV28; J: TRBJ1-1
CDR3: CASSSPDEGNEKLFF; V: TRBV13; J: TRBJ1-4
CDR3: CASSGMGDTQYF; V: TRBV9; J: TRBJ2-3
CDR3: CASSTPGTGDTEAFF; V: TRBV2; J: TRBJ1-1
CDR3: CASSLTPGLSYEQYF; V: TRBV5-5; J: TRBJ2-7
CDR3: CASSYGESSYNSPLHF; V: TRBV6-6; J: TRBJ1-6
CDR3: CASSKGDTAYNEQFF; V: TRBV7-6; J: TRBJ2-1
CDR3: CASSLGGALDYGYTF; V: TRBV7-2; J: TRBJ1-2
CDR3: CASSTPPESVGNQPQHF; V: TRBV28; J: TRBJ1-5
CDR3: CASSLGRYSYEQYF; V: TRBV5-5; J: TRBJ2-7
CDR3: CASSNGLAGDLKYF; V: TRBV7-6; J: TRBJ2-3
CDR3: CAGGERYNEQFF; V: TRBV7-9; J: TRBJ2-1
CDR3: CASSFSGLGNTIYF; V: TRBV5-4; J: TRBJ1-3
CDR3: CATLQGNTIYF; V: TRBV11-2; J: TRBJ1-3
CDR3: CASSSVMGGYTGELFF; V: TRBV7-2; J: TRBJ2-2
CDR3: CASSPRRIIDNLGNTEAFF; V: TRBV18; J: TRBJ1-1
CDR3: CSVERLAGNTGELFF; V: TRBV29-1; J: TRBJ2-2
CDR3: CASPGSFRGRLFRYF; V: TRBV28; J: TRBJ2-7